This TCR beta chain comes out of a study of shared clonotypes between healthy human individuals. Overall study findings and caveats: In contrast to clonotypes shared by all four donors, non-shared clonotypes had lower generation probabilities. Naive CD4 clonotypes overlapped across several donors at about 5.2%.

Across several immunoSEQ plates, the genomic DNA of each subset was split evenly. TCRdb's copy holds only in-frame clones and misses some; the assay was immunoSEQ multiplex PCR. Among approximately 1.9 million clones listed, around 93% were seen once. About this clone: Antigen unknown.

The naive CD8 subset, CD45RO-negative cells positively selected for CCR7, excluded terminally differentiated effector memory CD45RA+ cells. The TCR originated in a man between 18 and 35 years old in good health. Some clones in this sample may be carry-over from other donors' samples. The sample comprised naive CD8+ T cells from PBMCs.

This CDR3 is CASSQEGRGNTQYF. The CDR3 nucleotides read TGTGCCAGCAGCCAAGAAGGCAGGGGAAATACGCAGTATTTT. The V and J genes are TRBV14 and TRBJ2-3; a weak D match, TRBD1 (6 bases). This CDR3 comprises 14 residues. Trimming shortened V by 0 bases and J by 7 bases, and 11 bases separated the two germline ends. Germline V gene sequence: CDR1 SGHDN, CDR2 FVKESK.